The clone carrying this T cell receptor beta chain was picked up many times. What it binds is unknown. Germline V CDR1 and CDR2: MNHNY, SVGAGI (reference sequence). Trimming pared 5 bases from V and 2 bases from J, leaving 19 bases between. The CDR3 extends over 16 amino acids. Using a J-beta primer mix together with a sample-barcoded 5' primer, a second PCR was run for roughly 7 to 12 cycles. Per-sample output comprised a minimum of 2.5 million paired-end reads containing CDR3. TCRdb ran MiXCR on the 5' RACE reads and lists one entry per CDR3 protein. This table holds approximately 1.5 million distinct CDR3 sequences, about 32% found once. The people who gave samples were healthy Caucasians from Russia, aged roughly 6 to 95. The data were obtained in a study of blood T cells in healthy people across ages. Study-wide points: When one million T cells were used, diversity estimates were thought to be underestimates.

J is TRBJ2-7 and V is TRBV6-6; weak D call: TRBD2 (6 bases). The source of this sequence is a woman aged 30 to 39 in good health. Sequences were obtained from blood. The CDR3 DNA follows: TGTGCCAGCAGTAACCATGGTGGCGGGGTCACCTACGAGCAGTACTTC. Translated: CASSNHGGGVTYEQYF.